The 5 T cell receptor beta chains listed next were all sequenced from one sample in a study of blood T cell repertoires in COVID-19. This table comes from immunoSEQ multiplex PCR, and its TCRdb copy is limited to in-frame clones, with some not included. The table has approximately 160,000 clones, 85% to 95% seen once. What was sequenced was peripheral blood. These receptors were obtained from a woman aged 55-70 years with COVID-19, enrolled during active disease.

The chain couples TRBV24-1 to TRBJ2-1, with TRBD2 matching 13 bases. With V trimmed by 3 bases and J by 7 bases, 11 bases remained unmatched. The germline V gene has CDR1 KGHDR and CDR2 SFDVKD. This CDR3 has 18 residues. DNA of the CDR3: TGTGCCACCAGTGATGGCGGGACTAGCGGGGTTTTGTGGAATGAGCAGTTCTTC. Its translation: CATSDGGTSGVLWNEQFF.

This chain links TRBV4-1 with TRBJ1-4; TRBD1 might be the D (5 bases). The germline gives CDR1 MGHRA, CDR2 YSYEKL. CDR3 size: 15 residues. V lost 4 bases and J lost 8, with 17 bases in between. The CDR3 loop is CASSPRQGWGEKLFF. The CDR3 coding sequence is TGCGCCAGCAGCCCCCGGCAGGGTTGGGGCGAAAAACTGTTTTTT.

V is TRBV4-3 and J is TRBJ1-2, with TRBD1 as a possible D gene (5 bases). The CDR3 runs to 15 residues. From germline, CDR1 is LGHNA and CDR2 YSLEER. V was cut by 3 bases and J by 2 bases, with 13 bases left in between. This CDR3 is CASSQLTARNYGYTF. CDR3 DNA: TGCGCCAGCAGCCAGCTGACAGCACGGAACTATGGCTACACCTTC.

This clone showed up just once. The chain employs TRBV6-2 or TRBV6-3 and TRBJ1-2; 10 bases are shared with TRBD1. This CDR3 has 16 residues. Germline V gene lookup returns CDR1 MNHEY and CDR2 SVGEGT. J lost 3 bases, V lost 2 bases, and 6 bases had no gene match. For the CDR3, the DNA is TGTGCCAGCAGTTACGCTGACAGGGGGCGCGACTATGGCTACACCTTC. The encoded protein is CASSYADRGRDYGYTF.

The rearrangement links TRBV30 to TRBJ2-3, with a tentative D call TRBD2 (6 bases). Germline values: CDR1 GTSNPN, CDR2 SVGIG (reference sequence). The CDR3 loop spans 12 amino acids. The ends were cut back, 6 bases at V and 1 base at J, with 8 bases in the middle. CDR3 region: CACSGGTDTQYF. The DNA of the CDR3 is TGTGCCTGTAGCGGAGGCACAGATACGCAGTATTTT. The full variable domain, rest sourced from reference TRBV30 and TRBJ2-3, is SQTIHQWPATLVQPVGSPLSLECTVEGTSNPNLYWYRQAAGRGLQLLFYSVGIGQISSEVPQNLSASRPQDRQFILSSKKLLLSDSGFYLCACSGGTDTQYFGPGTRLTVL.